The following is a TCR beta chain sequence with its context. Its cognate antigen is unknown. The germline gives CDR1 MNHNS, CDR2 SASEGT. The CDR3 spans 15 residues. V lost 2 bases, J lost 4 bases, and 4 bases stayed unmatched. Free of recent acute infections or vaccinations, the donors were healthy HIV-negative adults. CD4+ cells yielded CD45RA+ naive and CD45RA-negative memory subsets. This record belongs to a study of shared clonotypes between healthy human individuals. Whole-study results and caveats: Generation probabilities were higher for clonotypes shared across all four sorted-subset donors than for unshared ones.

In the original processing: ImmunoSEQ gave junction-only sequences without quality scores, so filtering differed. Generated by immunoSEQ multiplex PCR, the TCRdb table keeps only in-frame clones and is missing some. That table gives V, J and clone size, and the DNA gave D and trimming. The data hold roughly 1.5 million clones, with 98% observed a single time. The source material was naive CD4+ T cells sorted from blood. Subset meaning: CD45RA+ positively selected. The V gene is TRBV6-1, the J gene TRBJ2-1, with 8 bases fitting TRBD1. This clonotype originated in a man aged 25-40 years in good health. The CDR3 spells CASSERTGSYNEQFF. In DNA, the CDR3 is TGTGCCAGCAGTGAAAGGACAGGGTCATACAATGAGCAGTTCTTC.